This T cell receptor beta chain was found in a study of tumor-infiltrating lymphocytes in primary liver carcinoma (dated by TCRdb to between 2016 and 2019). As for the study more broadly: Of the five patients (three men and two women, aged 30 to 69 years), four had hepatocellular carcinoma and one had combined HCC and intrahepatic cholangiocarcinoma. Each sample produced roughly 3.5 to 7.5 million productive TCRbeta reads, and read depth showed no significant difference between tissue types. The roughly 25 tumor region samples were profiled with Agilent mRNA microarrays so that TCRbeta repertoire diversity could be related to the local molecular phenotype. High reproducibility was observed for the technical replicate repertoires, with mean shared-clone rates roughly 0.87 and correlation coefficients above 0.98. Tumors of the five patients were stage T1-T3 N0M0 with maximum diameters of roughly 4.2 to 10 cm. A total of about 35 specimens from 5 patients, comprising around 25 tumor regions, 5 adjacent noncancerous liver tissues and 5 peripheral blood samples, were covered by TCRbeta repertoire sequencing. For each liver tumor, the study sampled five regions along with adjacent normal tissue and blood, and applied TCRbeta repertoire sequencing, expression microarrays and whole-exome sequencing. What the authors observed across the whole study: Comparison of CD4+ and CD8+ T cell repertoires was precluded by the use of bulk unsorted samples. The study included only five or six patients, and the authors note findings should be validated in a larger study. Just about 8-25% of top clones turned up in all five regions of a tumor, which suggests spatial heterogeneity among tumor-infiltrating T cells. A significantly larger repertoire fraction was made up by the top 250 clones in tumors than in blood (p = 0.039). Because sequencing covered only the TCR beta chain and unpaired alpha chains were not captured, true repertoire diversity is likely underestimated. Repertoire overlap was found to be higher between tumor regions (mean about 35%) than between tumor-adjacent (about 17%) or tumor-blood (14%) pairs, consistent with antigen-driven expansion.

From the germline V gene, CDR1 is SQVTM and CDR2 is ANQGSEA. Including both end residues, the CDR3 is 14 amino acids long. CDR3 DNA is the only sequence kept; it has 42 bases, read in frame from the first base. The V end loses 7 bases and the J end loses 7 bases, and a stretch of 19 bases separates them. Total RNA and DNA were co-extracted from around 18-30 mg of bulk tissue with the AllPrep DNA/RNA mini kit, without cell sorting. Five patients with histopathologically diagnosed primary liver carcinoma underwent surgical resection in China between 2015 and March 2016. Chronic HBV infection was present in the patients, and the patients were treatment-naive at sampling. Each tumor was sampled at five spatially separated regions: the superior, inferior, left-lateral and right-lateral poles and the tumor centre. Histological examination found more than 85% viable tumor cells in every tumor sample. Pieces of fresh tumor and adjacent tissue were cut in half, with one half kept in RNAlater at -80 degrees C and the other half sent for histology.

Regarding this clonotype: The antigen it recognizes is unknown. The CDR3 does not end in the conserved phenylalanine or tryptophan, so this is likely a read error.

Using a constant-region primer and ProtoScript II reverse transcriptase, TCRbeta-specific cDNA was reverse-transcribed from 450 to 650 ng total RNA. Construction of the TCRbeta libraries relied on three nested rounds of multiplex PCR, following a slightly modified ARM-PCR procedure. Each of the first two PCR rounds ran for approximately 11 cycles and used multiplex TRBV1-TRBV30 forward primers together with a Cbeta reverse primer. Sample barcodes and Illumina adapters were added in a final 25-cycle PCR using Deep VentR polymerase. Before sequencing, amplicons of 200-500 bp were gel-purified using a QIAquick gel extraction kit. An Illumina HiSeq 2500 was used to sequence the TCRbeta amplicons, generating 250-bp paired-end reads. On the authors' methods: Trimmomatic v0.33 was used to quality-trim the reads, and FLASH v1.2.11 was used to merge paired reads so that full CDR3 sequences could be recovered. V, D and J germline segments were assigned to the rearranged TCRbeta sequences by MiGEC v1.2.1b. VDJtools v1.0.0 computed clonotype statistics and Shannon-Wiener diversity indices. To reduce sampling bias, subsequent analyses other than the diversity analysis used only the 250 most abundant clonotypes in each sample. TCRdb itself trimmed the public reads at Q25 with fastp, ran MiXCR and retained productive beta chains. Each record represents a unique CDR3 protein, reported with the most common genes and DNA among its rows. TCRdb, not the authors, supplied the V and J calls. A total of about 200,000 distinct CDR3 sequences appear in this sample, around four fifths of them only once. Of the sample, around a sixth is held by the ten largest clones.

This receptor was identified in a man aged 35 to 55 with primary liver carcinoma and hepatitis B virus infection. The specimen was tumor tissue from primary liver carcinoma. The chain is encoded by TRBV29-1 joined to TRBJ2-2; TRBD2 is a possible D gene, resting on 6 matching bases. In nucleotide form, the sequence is TGCAGCGCGCGACTAGTTGGAGTGGTCGGGGAGCTGTTTGTT. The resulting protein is CSARLVGVVGELFV.